This T cell receptor (beta chain) was retrieved from a study of OX40 agonist ivuxolimab in advanced cancers. Study-wide results and caveats: Doses of 0.1 to 3.0 mg/kg were accompanied by clonal expansion of CD4+ and CD8+ blood T cells by week 6.

Generated by immunoSEQ multiplex PCR, the TCRdb table keeps only in-frame clones and is missing some. The sample lists roughly 49,000 clones, about 88% seen once, with just over 50% in the top ten. This clone has a handful of counts. Its antigen is unidentified. This sample comprised CD4+ or CD8+ T cells sorted from blood, obtained in a trial of the OX40 agonist ivuxolimab. The TCR sequence derives from an adult with an advanced solid tumor such as melanoma, head and neck, liver or kidney cancer.

The CDR3 reads CASSLGPPGQLYGYTF. The DNA for the CDR3 is TGTGCCAGCAGCTTAGGTCCCCCGGGACAGCTCTATGGCTACACCTTC. The V call is TRBV7-2, the J call TRBJ1-2; the match to TRBD1 covers 7 bases. The CDR3 is 16 amino acids. Losses at the gene ends were 1 base for V and 4 bases for J; bases not matched to a gene: 9. Germline CDR1 reads SGHTA; CDR2 reads FQGNSA.